The present TCR beta chain was sequenced within a study of T cell responses to AZD1222 COVID-19 vaccine. Regarding the study as a whole: At 160-218 and 743-854, vaccine-associated CD4 TCRs were dominant, and they spanned spike. Among the donors, most were white British and more were female, and clonal diversity was possibly underestimated.

In regard to this clone: Its target is not known.

Libraries were prepared by immunoSEQ multiplex PCR; TCRdb keeps only in-frame clonotypes and omits some of them. Of 130,000 or so clones listed, roughly 84% are singletons. The CDR3 runs 12 residues. Germline CDR1 is SGHTA and CDR2 is FQGNSA. With 5 bases clipped from V and 5 bases from J, the junction kept 2 bases outside the gene matches. The sample here was peripheral blood, taken on day 0 of AZD1222 vaccination. The chain joins TRBV7-2 to TRBJ1-1, with 7 bases fitting TRBD1. This receptor was taken from an adult in good health. The CDR3 DNA is TGTGCCAGCAGCGGACAGGTTACTGAAGCTTTCTTT. Translating gives CASSGQVTEAFF.